A selection of T cell receptor beta chains follows, all from one sample in a study of blood T cells in healthy people across ages. TCRdb ran MiXCR on the 5' RACE reads and lists one entry per CDR3 protein. Of around 1,900,000 distinct CDR3 sequences listed, roughly 43% are singletons. The specimen was blood. Receptors originate from a human donor in good health. Both conserved end residues are part of each CDR3. Each record gives: D gene, clone size, J gene, V gene, CDR3 DNA, CDR3 protein. A D gene is named only where the DNA matches it firmly. Expanded clones are given a class, and other clones once, few, many or no size at all.

>.|.|TRBJ2-5|TRBV10-3
TGTGCCATCAGTGAGGGGTTACGGGAGACCCAGTACTTC
CAISEGLRETQYF
>TRBD2|.|TRBJ2-3|TRBV4-3
TGCGCCAGCAGCCAGGCACCCTGGGGCGGGGGGTTAACAGATACGCAGTATTTT
CASSQAPWGGGLTDTQYF
>.|.|TRBJ1-2|TRBV6-2/TRBV6-3
TGTGCCAGCAGTTATGAGTACTATGGCTACACCTTC
CASSYEYYGYTF
>.|.|TRBJ2-3|TRBV12-3/TRBV12-4
TGTGCCAGCAGTTTAAGACCGCCCGCCGAAGATACGCAGTATTTT
CASSLRPPAEDTQYF
>TRBD1|few|TRBJ1-2|TRBV20-1
TGCAGTGCTATACAGGGGGCCTATGGCTACACCTTC
CSAIQGAYGYTF
>TRBD1|few|TRBJ2-1|TRBV9
TGTGCCAGCAGCGCCCGGGACAGGGGAGTTAATGAGCAGTTCTTC
CASSARDRGVNEQFF
>TRBD2|.|TRBJ2-1|TRBV4-1
TGCGCCAGCAGCCAAGAAGGGGCTAGCGGGGGGGTCGATGAGCAGTTCTTC
CASSQEGASGGVDEQFF
>TRBD1|.|TRBJ2-5|TRBV9
TGTGCCAGCAGCGCCGGGACAGGATTGGGGACCCAGTACTTC
CASSAGTGLGTQYF
>.|.|TRBJ1-2|TRBV5-8
TGTGCCAGCAGACAACCGGGACGGTCGGATGGCTACACCTTC
CASRQPGRSDGYTF
>.|.|TRBJ2-7|TRBV18
TGTGCCAGCTCACCTATGAGCTCCTACGAGCAGTACTTC
CASSPMSSYEQYF
>.|few|TRBJ2-7|TRBV6-6
TGTGCCAGCAGGCTGCCTGGGACATACGAGCAGTACTTC
CASRLPGTYEQYF
>TRBD2|.|TRBJ2-5|TRBV7-3
TGTGCCAGCAGCTTAAAAGCGGGGGCAGGATTGGAGACCCAGTACTTC
CASSLKAGAGLETQYF
>.|few|TRBJ2-3|TRBV10-3
TGTGCCATCAGTGAAGTTGTAAATACGCAGTATTTT
CAISEVVNTQYF
>TRBD2|.|TRBJ2-3|TRBV28
TGTGCCAGCAATGCCCGAGCGGGGGGGCGCGGGTGGAATACGCAGTATTTT
CASNARAGGRGWNTQYF
>TRBD2|few|TRBJ2-3|TRBV12-3/TRBV12-4
TGTGCCAGCGAGCGGGGGCTCTTGGGTTACACGCAGTATTTT
CASERGLLGYTQYF
>.|.|TRBJ2-7|TRBV20-1
TGCAGTGCTAGAGACATCCTTGGGGGTACCGGGACTGAGCCCTACGAGCAGTACTTC
CSARDILGGTGTEPYEQYF
>.|.|TRBJ2-1|TRBV27
TGTGCCAGCAGTTTTGGGGGCGCGTTTTACAATGAGCAGTTCTTC
CASSFGGAFYNEQFF
>.|.|TRBJ1-1|TRBV7-3
TGTGCCAGCAGCTCACATGGACAGTCTGAAGCTTTCTTT
CASSSHGQSEAFF
>TRBD1|.|TRBJ2-1|TRBV11-3
TGTGCCAGCGGCTCACAGGGGCACTACAATGAGCAGTTCTTC
CASGSQGHYNEQFF
>.|.|TRBJ1-2|TRBV7-2
TGTGCCAGCAGCTTACTGTGGGATAGCTATGGCTACACCTTC
CASSLLWDSYGYTF
>.|few|TRBJ1-1|TRBV5-6
TGTGCCAGCAGCCTACACGGGATATACACTGAAGCTTTCTTT
CASSLHGIYTEAFF
>.|.|TRBJ2-1|TRBV27
TGTGCCAGCAGAACAAATTCCTACAATGAGCAGTTCTTC
CASRTNSYNEQFF
>.|.|TRBJ1-5|TRBV2
TGTGCCAGCAGAGACAGGCCCAATCAGCCCCAGCATTTT
CASRDRPNQPQHF
>.|.|TRBJ2-7|TRBV3-1
TGTGCCAGCACCCGGTACGGGGCAGGGGACGAGCAGTACTTC
CASTRYGAGDEQYF
>TRBD2|.|TRBJ2-1|TRBV7-9
TGTGCCAGCAGCTTAGGCCGGGGCGGGGGGGTCTTGGACAATGAGCAGTTCTTC
CASSLGRGGGVLDNEQFF
>TRBD1|.|TRBJ1-4|TRBV5-5
TGTGCCAGCAGCATATCCCGACAGGGACAACTGTTTTTT
CASSISRQGQLFF